The 20 T cell receptor beta chains in this list originate from one sample, sequenced in a study of cytomegalovirus exposure and HLA in healthy donors. PCR amplification relied on 60 Vbeta primers (plus 13 Jbeta primers). Generated by immunoSEQ multiplex PCR, the TCRdb table keeps only in-frame clones and is missing some. This table lists more than 85,000 clones. Sequencing used PBMCs. The receptors stem from a girl aged 10 to 17 in good health and CMV-seropositive.

The rearrangement joins TRBV5-5 to TRBJ1-5; D may be TRBD1 (6 bases). The CDR3 is made up of 15 amino acids. Trimming stripped 4 bases from V and 5 bases from J, with 16 bases between. Germline-derived CDR1 and CDR2 are SGHKS and YYEKEE (reference sequence). DNA for the CDR3: TGTGCCAGCAGCCAGGGGCAGCCGGGGCATCAGCCCCAGCATTTT. Its protein product is CASSQGQPGHQPQHF.

The rearrangement links TRBV4-1 to TRBJ1-5; D gene unclear. V lost 1 base to trimming and J lost 3 bases, with 7 bases between them. Germline CDR1 reads MGHRA; CDR2 reads YSYEKL. CDR3 length: 14 amino acids. The CDR3 sequence is CASSQVEDNQPQHF. The CDR3, as DNA: TGCGCCAGCAGCCAAGTTGAGGACAATCAGCCCCAGCATTTT.

The chain uses TRBV5-1 and TRBJ1-1; the D gene is possibly TRBD1 (6 bases). With 5 bases removed from V and 0 bases from J, the gap between germline ends came to 14 bases. CDR1 and CDR2 (germline): SGHRS, YFSETQ. This CDR3 contains 15 residues. The CDR3 reads CASRPSRGMNTEAFF. CDR3 in DNA: TGCGCCAGCAGGCCCTCCAGGGGCATGAACACTGAAGCTTTCTTT.

This sequence joins TRBV18 and TRBJ2-7; a possible D gene is TRBD2 (6 bases). The CDR3 runs to 15 residues. Germline CDR1 and CDR2: KGHSH and LQKENI. Trimming pared 1 base from V and 3 bases from J, leaving 13 bases between. The CDR3 sequence: CASSPLERGGYEQYF. In DNA, the CDR3 is TGTGCCAGCTCACCACTGGAAAGGGGAGGCTACGAGCAGTACTTC.

The CDR3 loop is CASSITGEVEAFF. The CDR3 nucleotides read TGTGCCAGCAGTATAACAGGGGAGGTTGAAGCTTTCTTT. The rearrangement joins TRBV2 to TRBJ1-1, with 7 bases lining up with TRBD1. The V gene's germline CDR1 is SNHLY and CDR2 FYNNEI. V dropped 5 bases and J dropped 7; count of bases not matched to a gene: 7. The CDR3 has 13 residues.

The chain links TRBV5-6 to TRBJ2-2; D perhaps matches TRBD1 (7 bases). The V end lost 4 bases, the J end lost 1 base, and 14 bases lay between the germline ends. The CDR3 consists of 16 residues. Germline CDR1 SGHDT, CDR2 YYEEEE. This CDR3 reads CASSRLGQENTGELFF. CDR3 nucleotide sequence: TGTGCCAGCAGCCGACTAGGACAGGAGAACACCGGGGAGCTGTTTTTT.

The genes are TRBV9 and TRBJ2-1; the match to TRBD2 covers 14 bases. The CDR3 loop spans 16 amino acids. V shed 4 bases, J shed 3 bases, and the junction held 3 bases outside the gene matches. CDR1 and CDR2 (germline): SGDLS, YYNGEE. The CDR3 DNA is TGTGCCAGCAGCCAAGGACTAGCGGGGGGCTACAATGAGCAGTTCTTC. This sequence encodes CASSQGLAGGYNEQFF. The whole variable domain, remainder taken from reference TRBV9 and TRBJ2-1, is DSGVTQTPKHLITATGQRVTLRCSPRSGDLSVYWYQQSLDQGLQFLIQYYNGEERAKGNILERFSAQQFPDLHSELNLSSLELGDSALYFCASSQGLAGGYNEQFFGPGTRLTVL.

The V gene is TRBV19, the J gene TRBJ2-7; 10 bases match TRBD1. Germline trimming cut 6 bases from V and 6 bases from J; bases unmatched to any gene: 11. CDR3 length equals 15 residues. In germline, CDR1 is LNHDA, CDR2 SQIVND (reference sequence). The CDR3 reads CASSLPGQGRSEQYF. The DNA for the CDR3 is TGTGCCAGTAGCCTCCCGGGACAGGGGAGAAGCGAGCAGTACTTC.

The chain combines TRBV7-9 with TRBJ2-7; 9 nucleotides align to TRBD1. V was pared by 2 bases and J by 11 bases, with 7 bases of the junction left unmatched. Germline assignment: CDR1 SEHNR and CDR2 FQNEAQ (reference sequence). The CDR3 extends over 13 amino acids. The CDR3 is CASSLLGQGTEYF. CDR3 coding DNA: TGTGCCAGCAGCTTATTGGGACAGGGCACTGAGTACTTC.

CDR3 loop: CASSLIGTSEAFF. DNA of the CDR3: TGTGCCAGCAGTTTAATTGGTACATCTGAAGCTTTCTTT. The chain recombines TRBV27 with TRBJ1-1; D uncertain. Germline assignment: CDR1 MNHEY and CDR2 SMNVEV (reference sequence). The V and J ends lost 2 bases and 6 bases respectively, with 10 bases between them. CDR3 size: 13 residues.

The rearrangement uses TRBV5-5 and TRBJ1-3; D is unclear. V gave up 4 bases and J gave up 4 bases, with 9 bases separating them. CDR3 length: 13 residues. Germline V lookup: CDR1 SGHKS, CDR2 YYEKEE (reference sequence). The CDR3 region is CASSLEFGNTIYF. CDR3 sequence (DNA): TGTGCCAGCAGCCTCGAGTTCGGAAACACCATATATTTT.

The rearrangement links TRBV4-1 to TRBJ1-2; D is possibly TRBD1 (5 bases). This CDR3 has 13 amino acids. Germline V gene data show CDR1 as MGHRA and CDR2 as YSYEKL. Trimming stripped 0 bases from V and 9 bases from J, with 11 bases between. The CDR3 bases are TGCGCCAGCAGCCAAGATGGGACTGTTAGCTACACCTTC. Translation: CASSQDGTVSYTF.

According to its frequency, this clone is medium-sized. This CDR3 is CAWSSPEGLESPLHF. The CDR3 coding sequence is TGTGCCTGGAGCTCCCCGGAGGGACTGGAATCACCCCTCCACTTT. The V call is TRBV30, the J call TRBJ1-6; D perhaps matches TRBD1 (5 bases). Germline assignment: CDR1 GTSNPN and CDR2 SVGIG (reference sequence). V was trimmed by 3 bases and J by 10 bases, leaving 19 bases between them. The CDR3 consists of 15 residues.

The chain has TRBV6-5 and TRBJ1-2, with unresolved D. The CDR3 totals 14 residues. V shed 0 bases and J shed 8 bases, with 13 bases lying between them. Per germline, CDR1 MNHEY and CDR2 SVGAGI. The CDR3 nucleotides read TGTGCCAGCAGTTACTCGAGACCCCTCGGGGGCTACACCTTC. It translates to CASSYSRPLGGYTF.

The chain recombines TRBV4-3 with TRBJ2-4; D call uncertain. CDR3 length: 14 amino acids. The V gene lost 0 bases and the J gene lost 0 bases, with 3 bases spanning the gap. In germline, CDR1 is LGHNA, CDR2 YSLEER. This CDR3 is CASSQELAKNIQYF. For the CDR3, the DNA is TGCGCCAGCAGCCAAGAACTAGCCAAAAACATTCAGTACTTC.

V usage is TRBV7-2 and J usage is TRBJ1-1, with 8 bases fitting TRBD1. After removal of 4 bases from V and 4 bases from J, the junction contained 8 bases not matched to a gene. Germline CDR1 and CDR2: SGHTA and FQGNSA. This CDR3 is built from 15 residues. The CDR3, as DNA: TGTGCCAGCAGCTCTCGAGTTACAGGGGGCACTGAAGCTTTCTTT. Translated, it gives CASSSRVTGGTEAFF.

The chain has TRBV27 and TRBJ2-7, with 9 nucleotides matching TRBD1. The V gene end was trimmed by 5 bases and the J gene end by 4 bases; junction bases not matched to a gene: 9. Germline lookup yields CDR1 MNHEY and CDR2 SMNVEV (reference sequence). CDR3 size: 15 residues. The CDR3 bases are TGTGCCAGCAGTGCGCGGGACAGGGTCGGGTACGAGCAGTACTTC. Amino acids: CASSARDRVGYEQYF.

The chain employs TRBV4-3 and TRBJ2-1; TRBD1 matches 8 bases. V lost 0 bases to trimming and J lost 6 bases; unmatched junction nucleotides: 4. The CDR3 totals 15 residues. CDR1 and CDR2 from the germline V gene are LGHNA and YSLEER. The CDR3 reads CASSQDTGGSNEQFF. CDR3 bases: TGCGCCAGCAGCCAAGACACAGGGGGGTCCAATGAGCAGTTCTTC.

The gene calls are TRBV18 and TRBJ1-2; 7 bases are shared with TRBD1. The CDR3 runs 15 residues. Germline V CDR1 and CDR2: KGHSH, LQKENI. V shed 6 bases, J shed 4 bases, and the junction held 11 bases outside the gene matches. CDR3 in amino acids: CASSDSRDRVYGYTF. As DNA, the CDR3 is TGTGCCAGCTCGGACTCCCGGGACAGAGTCTATGGCTACACCTTC.

J is TRBJ1-1 and V is TRBV5-1; D unresolved. Per germline, CDR1 SGHRS and CDR2 YFSETQ. V was clipped by 7 bases and J by 3 bases, with 10 bases between them. The CDR3 totals 12 residues. The DNA of the CDR3 is TGCGCCAGCCGAGAGGCAGACACTGAAGCTTTCTTT. Protein: CASREADTEAFF.